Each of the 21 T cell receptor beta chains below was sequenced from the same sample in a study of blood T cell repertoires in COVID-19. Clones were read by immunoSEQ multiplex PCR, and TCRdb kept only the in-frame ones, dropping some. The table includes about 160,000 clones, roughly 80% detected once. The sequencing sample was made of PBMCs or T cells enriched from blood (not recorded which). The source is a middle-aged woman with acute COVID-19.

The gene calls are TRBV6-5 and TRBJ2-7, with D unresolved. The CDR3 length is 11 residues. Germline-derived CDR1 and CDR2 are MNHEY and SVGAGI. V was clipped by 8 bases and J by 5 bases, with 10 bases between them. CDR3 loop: CASAIKHEQYV. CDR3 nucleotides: TGTGCCAGCGCGATCAAGCACGAGCAGTACGTC.

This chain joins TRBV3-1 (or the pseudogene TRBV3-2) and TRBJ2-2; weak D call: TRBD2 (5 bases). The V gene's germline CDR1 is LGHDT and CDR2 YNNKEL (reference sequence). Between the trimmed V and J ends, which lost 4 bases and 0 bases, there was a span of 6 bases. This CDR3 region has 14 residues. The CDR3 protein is CASSLLANTGELFF. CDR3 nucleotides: TGTGCCAGCAGCCTACTAGCGAACACCGGGGAGCTGTTTTTT.

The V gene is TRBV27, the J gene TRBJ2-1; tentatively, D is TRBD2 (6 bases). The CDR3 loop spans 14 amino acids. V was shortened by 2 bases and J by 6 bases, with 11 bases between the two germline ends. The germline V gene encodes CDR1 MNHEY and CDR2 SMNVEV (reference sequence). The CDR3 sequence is CASSLAVAVNEQFF. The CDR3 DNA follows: TGTGCCAGCAGTTTAGCGGTAGCGGTCAATGAGCAGTTCTTC.

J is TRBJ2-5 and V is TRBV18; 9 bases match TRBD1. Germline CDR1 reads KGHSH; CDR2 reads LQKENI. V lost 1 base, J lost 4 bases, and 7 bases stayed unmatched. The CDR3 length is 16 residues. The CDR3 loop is CASSPRTGELGETQYF. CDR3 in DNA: TGTGCCAGCTCACCACGGACAGGGGAACTAGGAGAGACCCAGTACTTC.

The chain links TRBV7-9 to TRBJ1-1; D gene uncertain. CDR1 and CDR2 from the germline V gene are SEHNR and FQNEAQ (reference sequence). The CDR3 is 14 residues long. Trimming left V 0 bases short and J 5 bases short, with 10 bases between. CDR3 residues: CASSLAGRWTEAFF. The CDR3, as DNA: TGTGCCAGCAGCTTAGCGGGCAGATGGACTGAAGCTTTCTTT.

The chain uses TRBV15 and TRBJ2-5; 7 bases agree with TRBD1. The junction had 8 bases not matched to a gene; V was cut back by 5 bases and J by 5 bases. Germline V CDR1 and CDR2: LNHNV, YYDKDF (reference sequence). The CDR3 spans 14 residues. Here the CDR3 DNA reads TGTGCCACCAGCGGGACAGTTCAGGGGGAGACCCAGTACTTC. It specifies CATSGTVQGETQYF. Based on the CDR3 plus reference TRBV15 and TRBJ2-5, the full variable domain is DAMVIQNPRYQVTQFGKPVTLSCSQTLNHNVMYWYQQKSSQAPKLLFHYYDKDFNNEADTPDNFQSRRPNTSFCFLDIRSPGLGDTAMYLCATSGTVQGETQYFGPGTRLLVL.

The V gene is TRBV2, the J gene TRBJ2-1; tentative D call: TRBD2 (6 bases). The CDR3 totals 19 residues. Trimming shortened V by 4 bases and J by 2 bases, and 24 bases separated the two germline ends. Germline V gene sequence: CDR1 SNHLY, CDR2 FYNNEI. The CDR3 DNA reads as TGTGCCAGCAGTGGGGATGCGGGACGCTTGTTTAGTCCCTACAATGAGCAGTTCTTC. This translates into CASSGDAGRLFSPYNEQFF.

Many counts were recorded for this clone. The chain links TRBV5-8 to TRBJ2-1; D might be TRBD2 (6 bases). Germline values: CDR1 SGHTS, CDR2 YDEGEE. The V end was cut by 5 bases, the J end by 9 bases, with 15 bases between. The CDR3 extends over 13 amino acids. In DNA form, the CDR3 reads TGTGCCAGCAGTCCTATCCGGGGAGGTGAGCAGTTCTTC. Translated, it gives CASSPIRGGEQFF.

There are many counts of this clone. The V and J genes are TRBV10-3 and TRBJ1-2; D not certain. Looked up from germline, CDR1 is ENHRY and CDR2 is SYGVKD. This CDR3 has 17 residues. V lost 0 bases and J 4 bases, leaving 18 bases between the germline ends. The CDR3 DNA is TGTGCCATCAGTGAGTCGTCGGGCGGGCAGAACCTCTATGGCTACACCTTC. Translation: CAISESSGGQNLYGYTF.

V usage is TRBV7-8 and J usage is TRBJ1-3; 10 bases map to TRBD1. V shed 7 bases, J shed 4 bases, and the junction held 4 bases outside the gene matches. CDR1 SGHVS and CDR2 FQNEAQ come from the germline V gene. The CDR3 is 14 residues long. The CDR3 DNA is TGTGCCAGCAAGGGGACAGGGGACGGAAACACCATATATTTT. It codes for CASKGTGDGNTIYF.

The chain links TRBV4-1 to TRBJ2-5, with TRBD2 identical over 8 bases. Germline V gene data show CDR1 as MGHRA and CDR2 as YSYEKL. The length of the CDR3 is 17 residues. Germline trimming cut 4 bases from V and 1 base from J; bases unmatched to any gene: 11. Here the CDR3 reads CASSPRGGPNAQETQYF. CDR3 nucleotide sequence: TGCGCCAGCAGCCCTCGGGGGGGACCGAACGCCCAAGAGACCCAGTACTTC.

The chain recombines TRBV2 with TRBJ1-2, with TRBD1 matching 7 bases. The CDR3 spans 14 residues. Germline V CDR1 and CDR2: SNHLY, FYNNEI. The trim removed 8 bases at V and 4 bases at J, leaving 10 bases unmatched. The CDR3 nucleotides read TGTGCCAGCCGCAGCGACAGGGCTTTCTATGGCTACACCTTC. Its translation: CASRSDRAFYGYTF.

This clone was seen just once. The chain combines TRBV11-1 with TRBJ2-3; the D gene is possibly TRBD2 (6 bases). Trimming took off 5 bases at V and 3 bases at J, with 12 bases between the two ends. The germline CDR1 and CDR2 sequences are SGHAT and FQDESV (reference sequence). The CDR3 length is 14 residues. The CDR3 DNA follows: TGTGCCAGCAGCCTGGGACTGGGAACAGATACGCAGTATTTT. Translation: CASSLGLGTDTQYF.

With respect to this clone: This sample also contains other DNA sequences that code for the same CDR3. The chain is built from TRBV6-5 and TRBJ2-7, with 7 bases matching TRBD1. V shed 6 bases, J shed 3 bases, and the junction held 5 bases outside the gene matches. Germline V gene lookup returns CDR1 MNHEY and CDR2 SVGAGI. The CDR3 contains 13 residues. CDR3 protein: CASRPSGGYEQYV. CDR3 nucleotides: TGTGCCAGCAGACCCTCAGGGGGCTACGAGCAGTACGTC.

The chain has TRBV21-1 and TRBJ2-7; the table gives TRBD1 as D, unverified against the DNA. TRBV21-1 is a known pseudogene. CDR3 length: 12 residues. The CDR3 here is CASTRSGYEQYV. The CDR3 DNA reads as TGTGCCAGCACCAGGTCAGGCTACGAGCAGTACGTC.

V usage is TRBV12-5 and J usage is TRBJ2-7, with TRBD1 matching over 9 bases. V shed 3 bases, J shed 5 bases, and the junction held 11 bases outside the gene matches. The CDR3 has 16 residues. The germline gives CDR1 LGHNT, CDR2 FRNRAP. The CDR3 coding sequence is TGTGCTAGTGGTTTTTTCGTAGGACAGGGGATCGACGAGCAGTACTTC. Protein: CASGFFVGQGIDEQYF.

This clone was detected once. CDR3 DNA: TGCGCCAGCAGTGAGCCTGCGGGTCCTACCTACGAGCAGTACGTC. It yields the protein CASSEPAGPTYEQYV. The chain combines TRBV10-1 with TRBJ2-7, with D possibly being TRBD2 (5 bases). The CDR3 is made up of 15 amino acids. The germline V gene has CDR1 WNHNN and CDR2 SYGVQD (reference sequence). V lost 2 bases to trimming and J lost 2 bases, with 13 bases between them.

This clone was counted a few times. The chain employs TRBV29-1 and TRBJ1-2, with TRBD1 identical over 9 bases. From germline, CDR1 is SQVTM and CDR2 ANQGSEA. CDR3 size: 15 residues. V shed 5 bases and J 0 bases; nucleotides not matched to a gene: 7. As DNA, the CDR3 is TGCAGCGTTTTTCACAGGGGGCGCACTAACTATGGCTACACCTTC. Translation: CSVFHRGRTNYGYTF.

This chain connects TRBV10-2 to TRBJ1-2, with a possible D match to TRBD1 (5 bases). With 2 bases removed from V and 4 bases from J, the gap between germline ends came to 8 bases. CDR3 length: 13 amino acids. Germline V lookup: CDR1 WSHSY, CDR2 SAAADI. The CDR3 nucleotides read TGCGCCAGCAGTGAGGGGGCGGCCTATGGCTACACCTTC. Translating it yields CASSEGAAYGYTF.

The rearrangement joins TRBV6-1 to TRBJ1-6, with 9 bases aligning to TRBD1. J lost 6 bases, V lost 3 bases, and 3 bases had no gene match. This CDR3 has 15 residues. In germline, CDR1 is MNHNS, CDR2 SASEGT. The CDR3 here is CASSDPGQGNSPLHF. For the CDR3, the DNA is TGTGCCAGCAGTGATCCGGGACAGGGTAATTCACCCCTCCACTTT.

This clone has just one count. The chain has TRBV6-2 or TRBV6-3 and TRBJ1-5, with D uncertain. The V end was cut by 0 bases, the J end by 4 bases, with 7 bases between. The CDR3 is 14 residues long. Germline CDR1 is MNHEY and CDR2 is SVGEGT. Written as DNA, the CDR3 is TGTGCCAGCAGTTACTCGGCCAGAAATCAGCCCCAGCATTTT. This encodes CASSYSARNQPQHF.